A single sample gave rise to the 26 T cell receptor beta chains below, sequenced in a study of response to subunit inactivated influenza vaccine. Each CDR3 protein is one row after TCRdb ran MiXCR on the RT-PCR reads. This sample has about 650,000 distinct CDR3 sequences, with less than 20% found just once. The starting material was PBMCs from blood, obtained approximately 12 days after vaccination. All receptors come from a man aged 45-65 years who received an inactivated influenza vaccine.

This clonotype showed up many times. This CDR3 is CASSKAGLDWQPQHF. The DNA for the CDR3 is TGTGCCAGCAGTAAAGCGGGTCTAGATTGGCAGCCCCAGCATTTT. The chain combines TRBV12-3 or TRBV12-4 with TRBJ1-5; no firm D call. Trimming cost V 5 bases and J 7 bases, with 18 bases left between them. This CDR3 is built from 15 residues.

This clonotype has at least ten counts. J is TRBJ2-7 and V is TRBV30; D gene uncertain. Trimming pared 4 bases from V and 2 bases from J, leaving 15 bases between. This CDR3 region has 14 residues. Germline assignment: CDR1 GTSNPN and CDR2 SVGIG (reference sequence). The CDR3 DNA is TGTGCCTGGATACCGCTTCTTCCCCCCTACGAGCAGTACTTC. Protein sequence: CAWIPLLPPYEQYF. Filled out from reference TRBV30 and TRBJ2-7, the complete variable domain reads SQTIHQWPATLVQPVGSPLSLECTVEGTSNPNLYWYRQAAGRGLQLLFYSVGIGQISSEVPQNLSASRPQDRQFILSSKKLLLSDSGFYLCAWIPLLPPYEQYFGPGTRLTVT.

This clonotype has more than one count but fewer than ten. V gene TRBV3-1 combines with J gene TRBJ2-7, with 12 bases lining up with TRBD2. Germline V CDR1 and CDR2: LGHDT, YNNKEL (reference sequence). The CDR3 length is 18 residues. V was pared by 4 bases and J by 4 bases, with 14 bases of the junction left unmatched. The CDR3 loop reads CASSRGRRLAGATYEQYF. Written as DNA, the CDR3 is TGTGCCAGCAGCCGGGGGCGTAGACTAGCGGGGGCTACATACGAGCAGTACTTC.

J is TRBJ1-2 and V is TRBV7-9; perhaps TRBD1 as D (6 bases). V shed 5 bases and J shed 1 base, with 17 bases lying between them. CDR1 is SEHNR and CDR2 is FQNEAQ in the germline V gene (reference sequence). CDR3 size: 16 residues. In DNA form, the CDR3 reads TGTGCCAGCAGCCGTATCCCGGGGGCCCTTAACTATGGCTACACCTTC. Its protein product is CASSRIPGALNYGYTF.

The J gene is TRBJ2-3, the V gene TRBV4-2; 9 nucleotides agree with TRBD2. Per the germline V gene, CDR1 is LGHNA and CDR2 is YNFKEQ. The CDR3 is made up of 16 amino acids. Trimming cost V 1 base and J 4 bases; bases outside gene matches: 6. The chain's CDR3 is CASSQGISGRADTQYF. The DNA for the CDR3 is TGTGCCAGCAGCCAAGGTATTAGCGGGAGAGCAGATACGCAGTATTTT.

This clonotype occurred many times. V and J are TRBV6-1 and TRBJ2-3; D not certain. V was trimmed by 5 bases and J by 0 bases, leaving 12 bases between them. Germline CDR1 and CDR2: MNHNS and SASEGT. This CDR3 has 15 amino acids. CDR3 sequence: CASSQSTLSTDTQYF. The CDR3 bases are TGTGCCAGCAGTCAAAGTACCCTCAGCACAGATACGCAGTATTTT.

The chain couples TRBV7-2 to TRBJ1-4, with TRBD1 matching 9 bases. With V trimmed by 4 bases and J by 7 bases, 7 bases remained unmatched. Germline V gene lookup returns CDR1 SGHTA and CDR2 FQGNSA. CDR3 length: 15 residues. This chain's CDR3 is CASSSLTGGGEKLFF. DNA of the CDR3: TGTGCCAGCAGCTCCTTAACAGGGGGCGGTGAAAAACTGTTTTTT.

This clonotype was detected a few times. J is TRBJ2-2 and V is TRBV29-1; D is ambiguous. The CDR3 length is 10 residues. The germline V gene encodes CDR1 SQVTM and CDR2 ANQGSEA. V was clipped by 4 bases and J by 7 bases, with 4 bases between them. The CDR3 loop is CSVGDGELFF. The CDR3 DNA reads TGCAGCGTTGGCGACGGGGAGCTGTTTTTT.

The rearrangement joins TRBV30 to TRBJ2-7; TRBD2 might be the D (6 bases). The CDR3 covers 13 residues. The germline V gene encodes CDR1 GTSNPN and CDR2 SVGIG (reference sequence). Trimming stripped 3 bases from V and 2 bases from J, with 11 bases between. CDR3 bases: TGTGCCTGGAGGCGGGGAAGGCCCTACGAGCAGTACTTC. Translated, it gives CAWRRGRPYEQYF.

This clonotype showed up just a few times. The V gene is TRBV20-1, the J gene TRBJ2-3, with 8 nucleotides matching TRBD2. CDR3 length: 14 residues. Trimming took 5 bases from V and 0 from J; bases not matched to a gene: 4. The germline V gene encodes CDR1 DFQATT and CDR2 SNEGSKA (reference sequence). CDR3 loop: CSALGLGSTDTQYF. CDR3 coding DNA: TGCAGTGCTCTGGGACTAGGGAGCACAGATACGCAGTATTTT.

There are many counts of this clonotype. V is TRBV4-3 and J is TRBJ2-1; 7 bases line up with TRBD2. The V gene end was trimmed by 1 base and the J gene end by 6 bases; junction bases not matched to a gene: 3. Germline assignment: CDR1 LGHNA and CDR2 YSLEER. The CDR3 covers 14 residues. The CDR3 DNA reads as TGCGCCAGCAGCCAAGGTAGCGGGCCCAATGAGCAGTTCTTC. Translating gives CASSQGSGPNEQFF.

V usage is TRBV9 and J usage is TRBJ2-1, with no clear D. CDR1 is SGDLS, CDR2 YYNGEE, per germline. V dropped 0 bases and J dropped 4 bases, with 8 bases sitting between them. The CDR3 is 14 amino acids. CDR3 protein: CASSVGVKYNEQFF. The DNA of the CDR3 is TGTGCCAGCAGCGTAGGTGTAAAGTACAATGAGCAGTTCTTC.

The V gene is TRBV12-3 or TRBV12-4, the J gene TRBJ2-7; possible D gene TRBD1, 5 bases. V gave up 7 bases and J gave up 7 bases, with 20 bases separating them. There are 14 residues in the CDR3. The CDR3 region is CASTIGAGGREQYF. The CDR3 DNA follows: TGTGCCAGCACAATAGGGGCAGGCGGTAGGGAGCAGTACTTC.

V usage is TRBV7-8 and J usage is TRBJ1-1; the D is unclear. The CDR3 runs to 13 residues. Germline V lookup: CDR1 SGHVS, CDR2 FQNEAQ. V lost 6 bases and J lost 4, with 12 bases in between. In DNA form, the CDR3 reads TGTGCCAGCAGGGAGGGCGTTACCACTGAAGCTTTCTTT. Its translation: CASREGVTTEAFF.

The chain recombines TRBV5-1 with TRBJ1-2; D is perhaps TRBD1 (6 bases). The V end was cut by 0 bases, the J end by 2 bases, with 14 bases between. Germline V gene lookup returns CDR1 SGHRS and CDR2 YFSETQ. The CDR3 is 16 residues long. The CDR3 DNA follows: TGCGCCAGCAGCTTGGCGCCTCGGACAGCAAACTATGGCTACACCTTC. Amino acids: CASSLAPRTANYGYTF.

This clonotype has at least ten counts. The chain is built from TRBV7-9 and TRBJ2-7, with TRBD1 matching 9 bases. Per the germline V gene, CDR1 is SEHNR and CDR2 is FQNEAQ (reference sequence). The CDR3 sequence is 16 residues long. Unmatched junction bases numbered 9, after V lost 4 bases and J lost 2 bases. The CDR3, as DNA: TGTGCCAGCAGCTCTTCCGGGACAGGGAAACCCTACGAGCAGTACTTC. This encodes CASSSSGTGKPYEQYF.

V gene TRBV12-3 or TRBV12-4 combines with J gene TRBJ1-5; D gene uncertain. The CDR3 covers 14 residues. V lost 4 bases and J lost 3, with 10 bases in between. The CDR3 DNA follows: TGTGCCAGCAGTTACGGACGGAACAATCAGCCCCAGCATTTT. It yields the protein CASSYGRNNQPQHF.

A few counts support this clonotype. This chain connects TRBV6-5 to TRBJ2-5; the match to TRBD2 covers 8 bases. The CDR3 is 13 amino acids. Looked up from germline, CDR1 is MNHEY and CDR2 is SVGAGI. The V gene end was trimmed by 7 bases and the J gene end by 4 bases; junction bases not matched to a gene: 5. In DNA form, the CDR3 reads TGTGCCAGCAAGTTCCGGGGGGGAGAGACCCAGTACTTC. Translated: CASKFRGGETQYF.

The rearrangement links TRBV7-9 to TRBJ2-7; TRBD1 might be the D (6 bases). Trimming pared 2 bases from V and 5 bases from J, leaving 13 bases between. This CDR3 region has 14 residues. Germline assignment: CDR1 SEHNR and CDR2 FQNEAQ (reference sequence). The CDR3 sequence: CASSLTFRGNEQYF. DNA for the CDR3: TGTGCCAGCAGCTTAACATTCAGGGGAAACGAGCAGTACTTC.

This clonotype was picked up one time. V and J are TRBV6-2 or TRBV6-3 and TRBJ2-7, with TRBD1 identical over 9 bases. The CDR3 sequence is 15 residues long. V trimming: 6 bases; J trimming: 3 bases; junction bases outside the gene matches: 9. Germline values: CDR1 MNHEY, CDR2 SVGEGT. The CDR3 DNA reads as TGTGCCAGCAGGTCTACCGGGACAGGGTACTACGAGCAGTACTTC. It specifies CASRSTGTGYYEQYF.

The genes are TRBV6-2 or TRBV6-3 and TRBJ2-7; 7 nucleotides match TRBD1. CDR1 and CDR2 (germline): MNHEY, SVGEGT. Trimming took 0 bases from V and 2 from J; bases not matched to a gene: 7. The CDR3 consists of 16 residues. CDR3 sequence reads: CASSYSMVTGTYEQYF. The CDR3 region has the DNA TGTGCCAGCAGTTACTCGATGGTGACAGGGACCTACGAGCAGTACTTC.

The V gene is TRBV12-3 or TRBV12-4, the J gene TRBJ1-1; possible D gene TRBD1, 6 bases. Trimming shortened V by 7 bases and J by 1 base, and 10 bases separated the two germline ends. The CDR3 runs 13 residues. The CDR3: CASTMGQNTEAFF. The DNA of the CDR3 is TGTGCCAGCACCATGGGACAGAACACTGAAGCTTTCTTT.

This clonotype was observed at least ten times. The chain recombines TRBV12-3 or TRBV12-4 with TRBJ2-7, with 15 bases identical to TRBD2. The CDR3 spans 15 residues. With 5 bases clipped from V and 5 bases from J, the junction kept 4 bases outside the gene matches. CDR3 residues: CASSPGLAGGHEQYF. The CDR3 nucleotides are TGTGCCAGCAGTCCGGGACTAGCGGGAGGCCACGAGCAGTACTTC.

The chain recombines TRBV7-8 with TRBJ2-1; TRBD2 aligns across 14 bases. This CDR3 region has 20 residues. The ends lost 0 bases at V and 0 bases at J; junction bases unmatched: 7. Germline CDR1 is SGHVS and CDR2 is FQNEAQ. The CDR3 reads CASSLAAGLAGASSYNEQFF. The CDR3 DNA follows: TGTGCCAGCAGCTTAGCCGCGGGACTAGCGGGGGCGAGCTCCTACAATGAGCAGTTCTTC.

This clonotype came up a few times. The chain has TRBV19 and TRBJ2-5, with 7 bases lining up with TRBD2. V gave up 6 bases and J gave up 4 bases; unmatched junction bases: 11. The CDR3 is made up of 15 amino acids. The V gene's germline CDR1 is LNHDA and CDR2 SQIVND (reference sequence). The CDR3 loop reads CASSFAGLTGETQYF. The CDR3 bases are TGTGCCAGTAGCTTCGCGGGACTAACCGGAGAGACCCAGTACTTC.

Only a few counts were recorded for this clonotype. The J gene is TRBJ2-5, the V gene TRBV24-1, with D unresolved. Germline V CDR1 and CDR2: KGHDR, SFDVKD. The CDR3 is 13 residues long. V was cut by 5 bases and J by 4 bases, with 10 bases left in between. The CDR3 here is CATSGSHLETQYF. CDR3 bases: TGTGCCACCAGTGGAAGCCATTTAGAGACCCAGTACTTC.